This T cell receptor beta chain was profiled in a study of cytomegalovirus exposure and HLA in healthy donors. Study results and limitations: Diagnosis of cytomegalovirus status made by the classifier reportedly showed high specificity and sensitivity. The investigators catalogued 150 to 200 TCR beta chains as cytomegalovirus-associated.

The CDR3 is 13 residues long. Germline V gives CDR1 MDHEN, CDR2 SYDVKM. V lost 3 bases to trimming and J lost 0 bases, with 5 bases between them. The donors were part of the roughly 130-subject validation cohort, which stood apart from the approximately 670-subject first cohort. TCRdb's copy holds only in-frame clones and misses some; the assay was immunoSEQ multiplex PCR. This sample has tens of thousands of clones, with nearly 98% found just once. Worth noting for this clone: The antigen remains undetermined.

The sequenced material came from PBMCs. This receptor was identified in a woman aged 18-29 years in good health and CMV-seropositive. The chain employs TRBV28 and TRBJ1-1; D uncertain. Here the CDR3 DNA reads TGTGCCAGCAGTTTCCCGGTGAACACTGAAGCTTTCTTT. Its protein product is CASSFPVNTEAFF.